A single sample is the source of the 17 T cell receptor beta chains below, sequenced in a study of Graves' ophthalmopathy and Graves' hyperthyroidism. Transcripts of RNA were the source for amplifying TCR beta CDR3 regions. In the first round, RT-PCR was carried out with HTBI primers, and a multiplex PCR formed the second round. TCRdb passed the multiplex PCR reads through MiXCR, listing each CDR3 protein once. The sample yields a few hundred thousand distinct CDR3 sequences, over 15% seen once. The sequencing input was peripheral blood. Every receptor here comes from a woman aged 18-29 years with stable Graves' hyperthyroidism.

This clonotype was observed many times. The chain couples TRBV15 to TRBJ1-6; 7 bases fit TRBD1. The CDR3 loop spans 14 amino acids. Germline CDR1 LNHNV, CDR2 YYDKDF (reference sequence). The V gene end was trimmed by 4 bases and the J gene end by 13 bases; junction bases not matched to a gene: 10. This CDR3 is CATSTGTAPDPLHF. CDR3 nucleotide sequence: TGTGCCACCAGCACCGGGACAGCCCCAGATCCCCTCCACTTT.

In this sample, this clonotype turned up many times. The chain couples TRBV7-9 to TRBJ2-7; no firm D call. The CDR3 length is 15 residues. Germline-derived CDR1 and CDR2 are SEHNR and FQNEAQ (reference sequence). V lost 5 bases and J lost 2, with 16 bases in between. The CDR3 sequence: CASSPGPQETYEQYF. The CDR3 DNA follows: TGTGCCAGCAGCCCGGGCCCTCAGGAGACCTACGAGCAGTACTTC.

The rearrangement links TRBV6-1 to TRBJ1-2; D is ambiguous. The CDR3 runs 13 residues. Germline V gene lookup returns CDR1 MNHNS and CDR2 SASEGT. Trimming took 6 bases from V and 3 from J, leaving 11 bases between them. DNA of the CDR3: TGTGCCAGCAGGGACCCGCGGGACTATGGCTACACCTTC. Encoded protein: CASRDPRDYGYTF.

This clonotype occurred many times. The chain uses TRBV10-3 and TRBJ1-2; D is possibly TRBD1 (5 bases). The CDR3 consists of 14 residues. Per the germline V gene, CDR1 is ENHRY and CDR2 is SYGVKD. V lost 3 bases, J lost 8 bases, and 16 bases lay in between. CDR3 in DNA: TGTGCCATCAGTGACGAGGGGCTTGCTCTCGGCTACACCTTC. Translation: CAISDEGLALGYTF.

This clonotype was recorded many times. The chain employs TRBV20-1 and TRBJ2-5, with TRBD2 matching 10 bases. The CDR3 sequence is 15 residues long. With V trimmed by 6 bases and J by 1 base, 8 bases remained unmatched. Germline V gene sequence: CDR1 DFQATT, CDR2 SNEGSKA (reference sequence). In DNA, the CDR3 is TGCAGTGCGATTAGCGGGGGGCCGTCCCAAGAGACCCAGTACTTC. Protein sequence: CSAISGGPSQETQYF.

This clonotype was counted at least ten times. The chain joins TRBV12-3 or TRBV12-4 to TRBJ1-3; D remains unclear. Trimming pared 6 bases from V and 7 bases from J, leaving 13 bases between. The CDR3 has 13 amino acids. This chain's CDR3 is CASSPSMGNTIYF. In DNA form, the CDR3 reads TGTGCCAGCAGCCCGAGTATGGGGAACACCATATATTTT.

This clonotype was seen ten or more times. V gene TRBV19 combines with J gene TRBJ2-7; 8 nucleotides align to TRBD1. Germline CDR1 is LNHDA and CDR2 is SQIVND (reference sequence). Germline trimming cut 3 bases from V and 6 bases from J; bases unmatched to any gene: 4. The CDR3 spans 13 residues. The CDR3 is CASSMGTGGEQYF. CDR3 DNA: TGTGCCAGTAGTATGGGAACAGGGGGCGAGCAGTACTTC.

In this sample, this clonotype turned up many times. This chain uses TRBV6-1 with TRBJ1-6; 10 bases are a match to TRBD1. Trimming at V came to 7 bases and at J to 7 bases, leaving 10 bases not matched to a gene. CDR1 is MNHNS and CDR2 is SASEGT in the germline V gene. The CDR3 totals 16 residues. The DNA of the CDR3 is TGTGCCAGCAAATACAGCGTGGGACAGGGGAATTCACCCCTCCACTTT. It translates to CASKYSVGQGNSPLHF.

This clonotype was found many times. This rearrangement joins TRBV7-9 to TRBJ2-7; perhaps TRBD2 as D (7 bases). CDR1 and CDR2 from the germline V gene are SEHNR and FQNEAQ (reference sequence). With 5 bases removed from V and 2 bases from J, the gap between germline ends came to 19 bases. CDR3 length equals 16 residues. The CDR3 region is CASSHLGAGAPYEQYF. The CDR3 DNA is TGTGCCAGCAGCCACCTCGGGGCGGGGGCCCCCTACGAGCAGTACTTC.

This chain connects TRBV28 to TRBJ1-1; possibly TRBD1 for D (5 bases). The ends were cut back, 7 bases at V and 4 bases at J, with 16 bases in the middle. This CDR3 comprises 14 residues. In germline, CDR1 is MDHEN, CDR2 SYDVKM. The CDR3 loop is CASNRDLGGTEAFF. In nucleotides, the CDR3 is TGTGCCAGCAACCGGGACTTGGGGGGCACTGAAGCTTTCTTT.

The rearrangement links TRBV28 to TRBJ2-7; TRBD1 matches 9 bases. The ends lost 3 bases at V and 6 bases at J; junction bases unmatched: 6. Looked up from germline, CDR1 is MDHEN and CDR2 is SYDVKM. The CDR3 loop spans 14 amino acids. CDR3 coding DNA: TGTGCCAGCAGTTTTAGTGGGACAGGGCGCGAGCAGTACTTC. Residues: CASSFSGTGREQYF.

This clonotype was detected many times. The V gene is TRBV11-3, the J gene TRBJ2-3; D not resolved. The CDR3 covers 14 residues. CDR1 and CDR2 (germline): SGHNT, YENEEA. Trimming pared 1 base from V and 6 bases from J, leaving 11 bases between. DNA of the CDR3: TGTGCCAGCAGCTTAGGAAATAAGGAGGATACGCAGTATTTT. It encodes CASSLGNKEDTQYF.

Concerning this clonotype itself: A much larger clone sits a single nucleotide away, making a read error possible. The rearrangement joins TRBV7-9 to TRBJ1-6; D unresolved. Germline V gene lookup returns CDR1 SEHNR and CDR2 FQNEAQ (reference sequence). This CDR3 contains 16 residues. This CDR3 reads CASSPPARNLNSHLHF. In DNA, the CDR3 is TGTGCCAGCAGCCCGCCCGCCAGAAACCTAAATTCACACCTCCACTTT.

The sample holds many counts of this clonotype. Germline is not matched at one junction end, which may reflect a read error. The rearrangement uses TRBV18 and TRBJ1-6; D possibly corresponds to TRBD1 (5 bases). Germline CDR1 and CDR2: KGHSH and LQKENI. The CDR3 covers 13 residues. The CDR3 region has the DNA TGTGCCAGCTCAGCACCAGGGAGGTCACCCCTCCACTTT. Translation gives CASSAPGRSPLHF.

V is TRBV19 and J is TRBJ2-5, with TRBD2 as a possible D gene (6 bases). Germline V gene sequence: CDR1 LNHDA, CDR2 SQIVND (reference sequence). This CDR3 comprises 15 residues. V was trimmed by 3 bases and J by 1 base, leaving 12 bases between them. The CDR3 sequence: CASSMGGRVQETQYF. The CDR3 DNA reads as TGTGCCAGTAGTATGGGGGGTCGGGTCCAAGAGACCCAGTACTTC.

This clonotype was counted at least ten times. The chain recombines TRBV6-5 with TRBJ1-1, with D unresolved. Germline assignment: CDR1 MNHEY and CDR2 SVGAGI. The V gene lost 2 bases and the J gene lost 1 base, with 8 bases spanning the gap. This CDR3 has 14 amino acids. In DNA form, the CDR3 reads TGTGCCAGCAGTTACCACACCTCGAACACTGAAGCTTTCTTT. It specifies CASSYHTSNTEAFF.

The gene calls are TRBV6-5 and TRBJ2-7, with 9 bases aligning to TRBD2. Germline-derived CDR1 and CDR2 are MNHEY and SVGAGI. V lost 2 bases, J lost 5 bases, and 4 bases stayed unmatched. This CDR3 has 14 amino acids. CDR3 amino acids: CASSYGLAQHEQYF. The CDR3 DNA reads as TGTGCCAGCAGTTACGGACTAGCGCAACACGAGCAGTACTTC.